The text below deals with one T cell receptor beta chain. Its antigen is undetermined. The data were obtained in a study of CD8 T cells in ankylosing spondylitis. Scientists made TCR beta libraries using quantitative 5'-RACE with molecular barcodes. TCRdb independently ran MiXCR on the 5' RACE reads; one entry per CDR3 protein. The table has 130,000 or so distinct CDR3 sequences, roughly 10% seen once. The germline V gene has CDR1 LNHDA and CDR2 SQIVND (reference sequence). Trimming pared 7 bases from V and 0 bases from J, leaving 13 bases between. The CDR3 is made up of 15 amino acids. Whole-study findings and limits: Reports of some motif variants in reactive arthritis synovial fluid and blood predate this one. CD8+ by phenotype, disease-linked clones were relatively rare in peripheral blood. Roughly 8 highly homologous variants made up a TCR beta motif, and this motif appeared characteristic of ankylosing spondylitis blood.

The sample was blood, either unsorted or a sorted T cell fraction (not recorded which). The TCR sequence derives from a female donor with ankylosing spondylitis or in good health (not recorded which). The V call is TRBV19, the J call TRBJ1-5; D remains ambiguous. The CDR3 DNA reads as TGTGCCAGTACATCTGAGGTTTTTAGCAATCAGCCCCAGCATTTT. Translating gives CASTSEVFSNQPQHF.